What follows are 9 T cell receptor beta chains derived from one specimen sequenced in a study of cytomegalovirus exposure and HLA in healthy donors. 60 Vbeta and 13 Jbeta primers were used in PCR. Only in-frame clones appear in the TCRdb table, and some are missing; sequencing was by immunoSEQ multiplex PCR. Counted here are tens of thousands of clones, 90% to 95% occurring once; the ten biggest clones make up 2.7%. Sequencing was done on a sample of PBMCs. These receptors originate from a woman in her late teens or twenties in good health and CMV-seronegative.

Comment on this clone: At one boundary the junction diverges from the germline segment, which might be a read error. The V call is TRBV7-9, the J call TRBJ1-2; TRBD1 agrees at 9 bases. Per the germline V gene, CDR1 is SEHNR and CDR2 is FQNEAQ (reference sequence). This CDR3 spans 13 amino acids. The CDR3 DNA sequence: TGTTCCAGCAGCGTAGGGACAGGGTGGGGCTACACCTTC. Translation gives CSSSVGTGWGYTF.

The J gene is TRBJ2-1, the V gene TRBV18, with D possibly being TRBD1 (6 bases). The CDR3 contains 15 residues. Germline CDR1 and CDR2: KGHSH and LQKENI. Trimming shortened V by 4 bases and J by 8 bases, and 18 bases separated the two germline ends. CDR3 residues: CASSRELQEGDEQFF. The DNA for the CDR3 is TGTGCCAGCTCACGGGAACTCCAAGAGGGGGATGAGCAGTTCTTC.

The chain joins TRBV11-2 to TRBJ2-1, with 12 bases fitting TRBD2. This CDR3 is built from 15 residues. Germline assignment: CDR1 SGHAT and CDR2 FQNNGV. Trimming removed 5 bases from V and 7 bases from J; junction bases left unmatched: 6. The CDR3: CASSPLAGGRNEQFF. In nucleotides, the CDR3 is TGTGCCAGCAGCCCGCTAGCGGGAGGGCGGAATGAGCAGTTCTTC.

This chain connects TRBV27 to TRBJ1-6, with D uncertain. Between the trimmed V and J ends, which lost 2 bases and 7 bases, there was a span of 12 bases. This CDR3 region has 15 residues. The germline V gene has CDR1 MNHEY and CDR2 SMNVEV (reference sequence). The CDR3 is CASSLRAGVNSPLHF. CDR3 in DNA: TGTGCCAGCAGTTTACGCGCCGGGGTCAATTCACCCCTCCACTTT.

The rearrangement links TRBV28 to TRBJ2-5; 9 bases map to TRBD2. The J call may be incorrect, as the DNA end agrees better with TRBJ2-7. The germline V gene encodes CDR1 MDHEN and CDR2 SYDVKM. The CDR3 runs to 15 residues. CDR3 loop: CASSYSGSSAYEQYF. The DNA of the CDR3 is TGTGCCAGCAGCTATAGCGGGAGTTCGGCCTACGAGCAGTACTTC.

The V call is TRBV29-1, the J call TRBJ1-5; 9 positions match TRBD1. The CDR3 is made up of 17 amino acids. Trimming cost V 7 bases and J 0 bases; bases outside gene matches: 13. The germline V gene encodes CDR1 SQVTM and CDR2 ANQGSEA. The CDR3 here is CSALAPGQGNSNQPQHF. As DNA, the CDR3 is TGCAGCGCCCTTGCCCCGGGACAGGGAAATAGCAATCAGCCCCAGCATTTT.

The table lists this clone with a count of one. The rearrangement joins TRBV10-3 to TRBJ2-5, with 7 nucleotides matching TRBD1. The CDR3 is made up of 14 amino acids. J was trimmed by 2 bases and V by 6 bases; bases with no gene match: 6. Germline lookup yields CDR1 ENHRY and CDR2 SYGVKD. The CDR3 reads CAISRDSIQETQYF. The CDR3 DNA sequence: TGTGCCATCAGCCGGGACAGCATTCAAGAGACCCAGTACTTC.

This clone was seen only a few times. The chain couples TRBV4-1 to TRBJ2-1; TRBD2 matches at 7 bases. Germline-derived CDR1 and CDR2 are MGHRA and YSYEKL. The junction had 8 bases not matched to a gene; V was cut back by 0 bases and J by 6 bases. The CDR3 is 16 amino acids. The CDR3: CASSQDASGKGNEQFF. The CDR3 DNA follows: TGCGCCAGCAGCCAAGACGCGAGCGGGAAAGGCAATGAGCAGTTCTTC.

This chain links TRBV5-1 with TRBJ2-1; TRBD1 matches at 9 bases. V shed 4 bases and J 7 bases; nucleotides not matched to a gene: 3. Germline V gene lookup returns CDR1 SGHRS and CDR2 YFSETQ. The CDR3 contains 13 residues. The chain's CDR3 is CASSIGTGNEQFF. The CDR3 bases are TGCGCCAGCAGCATTGGGACAGGGAATGAGCAGTTCTTC. Complete variable domain (other parts from reference TRBV5-1 and TRBJ2-1): KAGVTQTPRYLIKTRGQQVTLSCSPISGHRSVSWYQQTPGQGLQFLFEYFSETQRNKGNFPGRFSGRQFSNSRSEMNVSTLELGDSALYLCASSIGTGNEQFFGPGTRLTVL.